The 10 T cell receptor beta chains below all came from one sample that was sequenced in a study of cytomegalovirus exposure and HLA in healthy donors. Both 60 Vbeta primers and 13 Jbeta primers went into the PCR. The protocol was immunoSEQ multiplex PCR, while the TCRdb copy is restricted to in-frame clones and leaves out a portion. Among around 100,000 clones listed, approximately 72% were seen once. Sequencing was performed on PBMCs. Receptors were obtained from a woman between 45 and 65 years old in good health and CMV-seronegative.

This clone appeared a few times. The chain recombines TRBV2 with TRBJ2-1; D gene unclear. The CDR3 covers 17 residues. From germline, CDR1 is SNHLY and CDR2 FYNNEI. The germline V and J ends were trimmed by 3 bases and 3 bases, with 18 bases remaining between them. DNA of the CDR3: TGTGCCAGCAGTGAGACCCCTCTAGGTACCAACTACAATGAGCAGTTCTTC. Amino acids: CASSETPLGTNYNEQFF.

In the case of this clone: Additional DNA sequences in this sample encode the identical CDR3. The rearrangement joins TRBV28 to TRBJ2-5; possible D gene TRBD2, 6 bases. Trimming removed 2 bases from V and 5 bases from J, with 15 bases in between. The CDR3 has 15 amino acids. Germline loops: CDR1 MDHEN, CDR2 SYDVKM. CDR3 sequence reads: CASSLGGRGRETQYF. CDR3 nucleotide sequence: TGTGCCAGCAGTTTAGGGGGTCGGGGGAGGGAGACCCAGTACTTC.

This chain connects TRBV5-1 to TRBJ2-5; a possible D gene is TRBD2 (5 bases). CDR1 is SGHRS and CDR2 is YFSETQ in the germline V gene. Trimming stripped 0 bases from V and 2 bases from J, with 17 bases between. This CDR3 has 17 amino acids. Here the CDR3 DNA reads TGCGCCAGCAGCTTGGGAGACAAGGTCGGGGTTCAAGAGACCCAGTACTTC. Encoded protein: CASSLGDKVGVQETQYF.

The J gene is TRBJ2-7, the V gene TRBV20-1; D possibly corresponds to TRBD2 (6 bases). V was shortened by 5 bases and J by 3 bases, with 8 bases between the two germline ends. This CDR3 is 11 amino acids long. Germline V CDR1 and CDR2: DFQATT, SNEGSKA (reference sequence). In nucleotides, the CDR3 is TGCAGTGCTCGGGAGTACTACGAGCAGTACTTC. Translated, it gives CSAREYYEQYF.

This clone has just a few counts. V and J are TRBV28 and TRBJ1-5; D is perhaps TRBD1 (6 bases). V dropped 3 bases and J dropped 13 bases, with 16 bases sitting between them. Germline CDR1 reads MDHEN; CDR2 reads SYDVKM. The CDR3 totals 13 residues. The CDR3 DNA sequence: TGTGCCAGCAGTTTGAGTATACAGGGTCTTCAGCATTTT. This sequence encodes CASSLSIQGLQHF.

This clone was observed a few times. V usage is TRBV6-1 and J usage is TRBJ1-2; 7 bases align to TRBD1. J gave up 5 bases and V 4 bases, and 13 bases lay outside the gene matches. This CDR3 is 16 amino acids long. Germline CDR1 is MNHNS and CDR2 is SASEGT. The CDR3, as DNA: TGTGCCAGCAGTGGACCGAAACAGGGGATGAGGTATGGCTACACCTTC. It specifies CASSGPKQGMRYGYTF.

The rearrangement joins TRBV7-9 to TRBJ2-7; 9 nucleotides match TRBD1. V dropped 11 bases and J dropped 3; count of bases not matched to a gene: 14. The CDR3 has 15 amino acids. Germline V CDR1 and CDR2: SEHNR, FQNEAQ (reference sequence). CDR3 DNA sequence: TGTGCCGGTAGAACCGGGACAGGGTCGTTCTACGAGCAGTACTTC. It translates to CAGRTGTGSFYEQYF.

This clone has only a few counts. This chain links TRBV7-2 with TRBJ2-1; 12 positions match TRBD2. This CDR3 has 16 amino acids. J lost 4 bases, V lost 5 bases, and 6 bases had no gene match. Germline loops: CDR1 SGHTA, CDR2 FQGNSA. The CDR3 DNA is TGTGCCAGCAGCATATCCGGGACTAGCGGGTACAATGAGCAGTTCTTC. Protein sequence: CASSISGTSGYNEQFF.

The chain is built from TRBV28 and TRBJ1-2; D unclear. The V end lost 2 bases, the J end lost 6 bases, and 22 bases lay between the germline ends. CDR1 and CDR2 from the germline V gene are MDHEN and SYDVKM. This CDR3 is built from 17 residues. For the CDR3, the DNA is TGTGCCAGCAGTTTAATAGCCCCGGAGCAGTCAGAGAATGGCTACACCTTC. Protein product: CASSLIAPEQSENGYTF.

CDR3 DNA: TGTGCCAGCAGCTTGACAGGGACTTACAATGAGCAGTTCTTC. Translation: CASSLTGTYNEQFF. The rearrangement uses TRBV7-3 and TRBJ2-1; TRBD1 is a possible D gene (7 bases). V shed 3 bases and J shed 4 bases, with 10 bases lying between them. The CDR3 is made up of 14 amino acids. Looked up from germline, CDR1 is SGHTA and CDR2 is FQGTGA.